One T cell receptor (beta chain) is described in this entry. This clone was detected only once. Its antigen remains undetermined. Base qualities are not at hand, and no much larger clone is one base apart. One read amounts to weak evidence. These data come from a study of metastatic and nonmetastatic thyroid tumors (dated by TCRdb to between 2020 and 2021). Looking at the study overall: For patients with malignant and with benign thyroid disease, the researchers compared repertoires between peripheral blood samples and tumor or nodule tissue samples. What the work shows at the level of the full study, not this receptor alone: In both blood and tumor samples, malignant tumors were reported to have significantly higher TCR beta diversity than benign nodules.

The method behind the library was PCR. Instrument on record: Illumina HiSeq 4000. High-throughput sequencing was used to profile the TCR beta-chain CDR3 region of each patient. The source study handled its data this way. The researchers built a classifier to tell apart papillary thyroid cancer patients with distant metastasis, based on CDR3 differences among clinicopathological groups. Repertoire diversity was assessed with the Shannon index, and tumor-blood repertoire similarity with the Morisita-Horn index. TCRdb reprocessed the public reads (quality trimming at Q25 with fastp, clone calling with MiXCR) and kept in-frame beta chains. TCRdb, rather than the study authors, made the V and J calls. This sample holds over 10,000 clones; 24% were observed only once. The leading ten clones occupy around three fifths of the sample. No patient had received any treatment before thyroid surgery. Using T-cell receptor beta sequencing, the study looked back at clinical samples from patients collected from about 2011 to 2018.

V is pruned by 2 bases and J by 4 bases, leaving 0 bases of the junction without a gene match. The CDR3 covers 12 residues, taking in both the cysteine and the phenylalanine. The only DNA kept is the CDR3, 36 bases in frame from the first base. The CDR1 and CDR2 encoded by the germline V gene are SGHRS and YFSETQ. Input material: blood. The V and J genes are TRBV5-1 and TRBJ2-7; 7 nucleotides in the junction match TRBD1. The sequence was obtained from a male donor with papillary thyroid cancer or a benign thyroid nodule (not recorded which). Some clones in this sample may be carry-over from other donors' samples. The encoded CDR3 is CASSLQGYEQYF. The nucleotide sequence reads TGCGCCAGCAGCTTACAGGGGTACGAGCAGTACTTC.